The 28 T cell receptor beta chains reported below all come from one sample, sequenced in a study of synovial regulatory T cells in juvenile arthritis. The table came from immunoSEQ multiplex PCR; TCRdb's copy has only in-frame clones and leaves some out. The sample totals roughly 10,000 clones. The sequencing sample was made of Treg cells from blood. The subset was: remaining (HLA-DR-negative) circulating blood Treg cells. The receptors stem from a donor aged 2-30 years with juvenile idiopathic arthritis.

The V call is TRBV6-5, the J call TRBJ1-1. Germline V gene data show CDR1 as MNHEY and CDR2 as SVGAGI. The CDR3 is 14 amino acids. The record lacks a DNA sequence. The CDR3 loop is CASSYAGGRTEAFF.

The chain employs TRBV6-6 and TRBJ2-3; TCRdb indicates TRBD1, and absent DNA this call remains unverified. Germline V CDR1 and CDR2: MNHNY, SVGAGI (reference sequence). The length of the CDR3 is 15 residues. The record lacks a DNA sequence. The CDR3 loop is CASSYVDRRSDTQYF.

The rearrangement joins TRBV2 to TRBJ1-1; TCRdb picks TRBD1, but there is no DNA to check that call. The V gene's germline CDR1 is SNHLY and CDR2 FYNNEI. This CDR3 is built from 11 residues. DNA is not on record. The CDR3 loop reads CASSRQGEAFF.

This chain connects TRBV5-4 to TRBJ1-4. Germline-derived CDR1 and CDR2 are SGHNT and YYREEE (reference sequence). The CDR3 spans 16 residues. The protein alone is recorded here. The CDR3 loop reads CASSLTRGAPNEKLFF.

The V call is TRBV4-1, the J call TRBJ1-5; checking the TCRdb D call of TRBD1 is not possible without DNA. From germline, CDR1 is MGHRA and CDR2 YSYEKL. The CDR3 runs 17 residues. The entry carries no DNA sequence. Here the CDR3 reads CASSPYQQGPVNQPQHF.

The V call is TRBV6-1, the J call TRBJ2-1. The length of the CDR3 is 13 residues. No DNA is listed. The germline gives CDR1 MNHNS, CDR2 SASEGT. CDR3: CASSEQLKLGQFF.

The chain recombines TRBV7-6 with TRBJ2-7; TCRdb returns TRBD2, unconfirmable since there is no DNA. The CDR3 has 16 amino acids. There is no recorded DNA. Germline CDR1 and CDR2: SGHVS and FNYEAQ. Here the CDR3 reads CASSFGLAAPGDEQYF.

The V gene is TRBV5-6, the J gene TRBJ1-6. The germline CDR1 and CDR2 sequences are SGHDT and YYEEEE. There are 15 residues in the CDR3. DNA was not recorded. CDR3 region: CASSLGGFGTSPLHF.

The chain couples TRBV5-1 to TRBJ1-1. There are 15 residues in the CDR3. No DNA sequence is on record. Germline CDR1 SGHRS, CDR2 YFSETQ. CDR3 sequence reads: CASSLEGTKNTEAFF. Full variable domain (outside the CDR3, taken from reference TRBV5-1 and TRBJ1-1): KAGVTQTPRYLIKTRGQQVTLSCSPISGHRSVSWYQQTPGQGLQFLFEYFSETQRNKGNFPGRFSGRQFSNSRSEMNVSTLELGDSALYLCASSLEGTKNTEAFFGQGTRLTVV.

V gene TRBV28 combines with J gene TRBJ2-7; the TCRdb D gene call, TRBD1, has no DNA to confirm it. This CDR3 is 13 amino acids long. The entry carries no DNA sequence. Germline V gives CDR1 MDHEN, CDR2 SYDVKM. CDR3 amino acids: CASSFFRSYEQYF.

The chain employs TRBV5-1 and TRBJ1-2. Germline V gives CDR1 SGHRS, CDR2 YFSETQ. CDR3 size: 13 residues. No DNA appears here. The CDR3 protein is CASRYSKGYGYTF.

The rearrangement uses TRBV10-1 and TRBJ1-1; TCRdb outputs TRBD1, but without DNA this stays unchecked. CDR3 size: 13 residues. Only the protein is available. Looked up from germline, CDR1 is WNHNN and CDR2 is SYGVQD (reference sequence). This CDR3 reads CASSEQISTEAFF.

The V and J genes are TRBV5-3 and TRBJ2-7; without DNA, the TCRdb call of TRBD1 cannot be checked. TRBV5-3 is identified as an open reading frame with a role that is uncertain. This CDR3 has 14 amino acids. There is no recorded DNA. This CDR3 is CARSQGQGTYEQYF.

The chain recombines TRBV4-3 with TRBJ2-1. The CDR3 has 18 residues. Only the protein sequence is given. Germline values: CDR1 LGHNA, CDR2 YSLEER. The CDR3 reads CASSHTNGPGTRNNEQFF.

This chain connects TRBV5-1 to TRBJ2-3; TCRdb gives TRBD2 as the D gene, but with no DNA this cannot be confirmed. CDR1 and CDR2 from the germline V gene are SGHRS and YFSETQ. This CDR3 is built from 16 residues. No DNA appears here. This chain's CDR3 is CASSSNGGGSADTQYF.

The chain carries TRBV5-6 and TRBJ2-7; TCRdb designates TRBD1, a call that cannot be tested without DNA. CDR3 length: 16 residues. No DNA was logged. Germline V gene data show CDR1 as SGHDT and CDR2 as YYEEEE. The CDR3 region is CASSFGTGGPTYEQYF. Variable domain in full (rest from reference TRBV5-6 and TRBJ2-7): DAGVTQSPTHLIKTRGQQVTLRCSPKSGHDTVSWYQQALGQGPQFIFQYYEEEERQRGNFPDRFSGHQFPNYSSELNVNALLLGDSALYLCASSFGTGGPTYEQYFGPGTRLTVT.

The chain combines TRBV4-1 with TRBJ1-4; TCRdb reports TRBD1, a call that lacks DNA to check it against. This CDR3 has 15 residues. DNA was not recorded. Germline V gene sequence: CDR1 MGHRA, CDR2 YSYEKL. CDR3: CASSRPTGGQEKLFF.

The rearrangement uses TRBV14 and TRBJ2-7. The germline gives CDR1 SGHDN, CDR2 FVKESK. This CDR3 region has 13 residues. No coding sequence is recorded. The chain's CDR3 is CASSQGRSSEQYF.

The chain recombines TRBV18 with TRBJ2-3. Germline V gene data show CDR1 as KGHSH and CDR2 as LQKENI. The CDR3 spans 13 residues. Nucleotide data are not available. This CDR3 is CASSPFSTDTQYF.

The rearrangement links TRBV19 to TRBJ1-2. The germline gives CDR1 LNHDA, CDR2 SQIVND (reference sequence). The CDR3 totals 14 residues. No DNA sequence was recorded. CDR3 region: CASSIIGQGGGYTF.

The V gene is TRBV28, the J gene TRBJ2-7; TCRdb picks TRBD2, but there is no DNA to check that call. Germline lookup yields CDR1 MDHEN and CDR2 SYDVKM. This CDR3 is built from 16 residues. No DNA was logged. CDR3 residues: CASKAGTSGKSYEQYF.

The chain uses TRBV18 and TRBJ2-2. The CDR3 is 14 amino acids. No DNA was logged. Germline CDR1 reads KGHSH; CDR2 reads LQKENI. The CDR3 sequence is CASSPPGPTGELFF.

V gene TRBV19 combines with J gene TRBJ2-3. This CDR3 comprises 13 residues. No DNA was logged. Germline-derived CDR1 and CDR2 are LNHDA and SQIVND (reference sequence). The chain's CDR3 is CASSKPTTDTQYF.

V is TRBV10-3 and J is TRBJ2-7. The CDR3 runs 14 residues. This entry has no DNA. CDR1 ENHRY and CDR2 SYGVKD come from the germline V gene. The CDR3 is CAISEWGASYEQYF.

The CDR3 loop is CASGGVKSSGANVLTF. The chain combines TRBV5-1 with TRBJ2-6; the D call from TCRdb, TRBD2, cannot be confirmed without DNA. CDR1 is SGHRS, CDR2 YFSETQ, per germline. The CDR3 contains 16 residues. Nucleotide data are not available.

This chain connects TRBV19 to TRBJ1-2; TCRdb names TRBD1, which stays unverified in the absence of DNA. The V gene's germline CDR1 is LNHDA and CDR2 SQIVND (reference sequence). CDR3 length: 14 amino acids. Nucleotide data are not available. The CDR3 spells CASSISRGVNGYTF.

V usage is TRBV28 and J usage is TRBJ1-4; TCRdb outputs TRBD1, but without DNA this stays unchecked. Germline CDR1 MDHEN, CDR2 SYDVKM. The length of the CDR3 is 15 residues. The DNA sequence is not available. CDR3 protein: CASSIAGGRGEKLFF.

By frequency, this clone registers medium-sized. V is TRBV19 and J is TRBJ1-3; the TRBD1 assignment by TCRdb is unverifiable without DNA. CDR3 length: 14 residues. The entry carries no DNA sequence. Germline V gives CDR1 LNHDA, CDR2 SQIVND (reference sequence). The CDR3 loop reads CASGQANRGNTIYF.